This TCR beta chain was retrieved from a study of T-cell memory formation after mild COVID-19. Study conclusions and caveats: Specificity for SARS-CoV-2 was not confirmed among the second-wave clones peaking on day 37. Memory sampled before infection contained some responding clones, suggesting cross-reactive memory joined. CM and EM subsets held most contracting CD4+ clones; EMRA held CD8+ ones.

5'RACE with constant-segment primers yielded barcoded, UMI-tagged TCR alpha and TCR beta cDNA libraries. MiXCR was run by TCRdb on the 5' RACE reads, yielding one entry per CDR3 protein. The sample lists about 620,000 distinct CDR3 sequences; roughly 18% were seen once. J lost 3 bases, V lost 4 bases, and 8 bases had no gene match. Germline-derived CDR1 and CDR2 are MGHRA and YSYEKL. The CDR3 is made up of 15 amino acids. About this clonotype itself: What it binds is unknown.

Specimen: PBMCs or a T cell subset sorted from them (not recorded which). This sequence joins TRBV4-1 and TRBJ2-7; 8 bases match TRBD1. The source of this sequence is an adult woman who had mild COVID-19 (a few samples of this study predate the infection). Cell type and time point are not known. CDR3 coding DNA: TGCGCCAGCAGCCCCAGACAGGGGACGTTCTACGAGCAGTACTTC. It specifies CASSPRQGTFYEQYF.